This TCR beta chain was sequenced for a study of T-cell reconstitution after alpha-beta-depleted transplantation in children. Study results and caveats: The authors attributed T-cell counts and diversity one year after transplant mostly to newly produced T cells. From surviving recipient T cells and thymic progenitors came the high day-60 TCRbeta diversity observed in some patients. It was reported that alpha-beta T cells came from several hundred expanded graft clones (about two months after transplant).

CDR1 is MNHEY, CDR2 SVGAGI, per germline. The CDR3 runs 19 residues. V was clipped by 0 bases and J by 7 bases; unmatched bases: 17. There are a few counts of this clonotype. The antigen is not known. Using unique molecular identifiers, the investigators prepared the TCRbeta library. Each CDR3 protein gets one entry after TCRdb re-called the PCR reads with MiXCR. The sample holds about 900,000 distinct CDR3 sequences; about 29% are singletons and the top ten take 25% to 35%. The clonotype was recovered from a boy younger than two who had a stem cell transplant for SCID, so the T cells may come from the graft donor. Specimen: PBMCs, mostly from graft donor cells, collected 360 days after TCRalphabeta/CD19-depleted stem cell transplant. The chain combines TRBV6-5 with TRBJ2-3; 9 bases match TRBD2. The CDR3 bases are TGTGCCAGCAGTTACTCGAACCCCTTACTAAGCGGGGGGCCGTATACGCAGTATTTT. Its protein is CASSYSNPLLSGGPYTQYF.